Presented here are 21 T cell receptor beta chains from one specimen sequenced in a study of T cell changes during pregnancy in multiple sclerosis. TCRdb's table, derived via immunoSEQ multiplex PCR, lists solely in-frame clones and lacks some. The table shows about 61,000 clones, with over 90% occurring only once. The starting material was CD8+ T cells from peripheral blood mononuclear cells, obtained in the third trimester of pregnancy. The receptors originated from a female donor with multiple sclerosis, enrolled in a pregnancy study.

The gene calls are TRBV10-1 and TRBJ1-1; D is unresolved. From germline, CDR1 is WNHNN and CDR2 SYGVQD (reference sequence). CDR3 length: 11 residues. Trimming removed 4 bases at V and 6 bases at J, with 6 bases between. CDR3 sequence reads: CASSAGSEAFF. The CDR3 coding sequence is TGCGCCAGCAGTGCCGGTTCTGAAGCTTTCTTT.

The rearrangement links TRBV12-5 to TRBJ1-1, with D tentatively TRBD1 (6 bases). The V and J ends lost 0 bases and 2 bases respectively, with 10 bases between them. This CDR3 is built from 15 residues. Germline V CDR1 and CDR2: LGHNT, FRNRAP. Here the CDR3 reads CASGLVRGGNTEAFF. The CDR3 region has the DNA TGTGCTAGTGGTTTGGTTAGGGGGGGCAACACTGAAGCTTTCTTT. The complete variable domain, with remaining parts taken from reference TRBV12-5 and TRBJ1-1, reads DARVTQTPRHKVTEMGQEVTMRCQPILGHNTVFWYRQTMMQGLELLAYFRNRAPLDDSGMPKDRFSAEMPDATLATLKIQPSEPRDSAVYFCASGLVRGGNTEAFFGQGTRLTVV.

This chain uses TRBV5-8 with TRBJ2-7, with a possible D match to TRBD1 (6 bases). The germline gives CDR1 SGHTS, CDR2 YDEGEE. CDR3 length: 17 amino acids. V was shortened by 0 bases and J by 2 bases, with 18 bases between the two germline ends. The CDR3 DNA reads as TGTGCCAGCAGCTTGGGACAGGATTCATTCTACCCCTACGAGCAGTACTTC. Translating it yields CASSLGQDSFYPYEQYF.

The chain uses TRBV27 and TRBJ2-1; D is undetermined. The CDR3 extends over 12 amino acids. V was shortened by 5 bases and J by 4 bases, with 6 bases between the two germline ends. CDR1 is MNHEY, CDR2 SMNVEV, per germline (reference sequence). CDR3 amino acids: CASSPRYNEQFF. The CDR3 region has the DNA TGTGCCAGCAGTCCCAGGTACAATGAGCAGTTCTTC.

The V gene is TRBV19, the J gene TRBJ1-1, with D tentatively TRBD1 (6 bases). Deletions cut 8 bases from V and 0 bases from J, with 13 bases between. The CDR3 has 14 residues. CDR1 and CDR2 from the germline V gene are LNHDA and SQIVND (reference sequence). CDR3 region: CASGTGTLNTEAFF. CDR3 nucleotide sequence: TGTGCCAGTGGTACCGGGACATTGAACACTGAAGCTTTCTTT. Based on the CDR3 plus reference TRBV19 and TRBJ1-1, the full variable domain is DGGITQSPKYLFRKEGQNVTLSCEQNLNHDAMYWYRQDPGQGLRLIYYSQIVNDFQKGDIAEGYSVSREKKESFPLTVTSAQKNPTAFYLCASGTGTLNTEAFFGQGTRLTVV.

In nucleotides, the CDR3 is TGTGCCAGCAGGGCCGGGACAGGGTGGAAAAAACTGTTTTTT. Encoded protein: CASRAGTGWKKLFF. J is TRBJ1-4 and V is TRBV2, with 9 bases matching TRBD1. With V trimmed by 6 bases and J by 9 bases, 8 bases remained unmatched. Germline loops: CDR1 SNHLY, CDR2 FYNNEI. The CDR3 spans 14 residues.

The chain combines TRBV19 with TRBJ1-1; 8 nucleotides match TRBD1. The CDR3 has 14 amino acids. V gave up 7 bases and J gave up 2 bases; unmatched junction bases: 6. CDR1 LNHDA and CDR2 SQIVND come from the germline V gene (reference sequence). The CDR3 DNA is TGTGCCAGTACCCGTGGGACAGGCAACACTGAAGCTTTCTTT. It specifies CASTRGTGNTEAFF.

The chain combines TRBV2 with TRBJ1-1; TRBD1 might be the D (6 bases). Trimming removed 5 bases from V and 4 bases from J, with 11 bases in between. The CDR3 is made up of 13 amino acids. The germline V gene encodes CDR1 SNHLY and CDR2 FYNNEI. In DNA form, the CDR3 reads TGTGCCAGCAGTCTAACAGGGCTCACTGAAGCTTTCTTT. Its protein is CASSLTGLTEAFF.

The CDR3 DNA sequence: TGTGCCAGCAGCTCAACACAGGGCACCCTCGATGGCTACACCTTC. Protein product: CASSSTQGTLDGYTF. The gene calls are TRBV7-9 and TRBJ1-2; D perhaps matches TRBD1 (6 bases). This CDR3 is 15 amino acids long. Germline V gives CDR1 SEHNR, CDR2 FQNEAQ (reference sequence). The ends were cut back, 4 bases at V and 6 bases at J, with 18 bases in the middle.

The chain couples TRBV5-1 to TRBJ1-1, with TRBD1 matching over 7 bases. The germline V gene has CDR1 SGHRS and CDR2 YFSETQ. J lost 3 bases, V lost 1 base, and 3 bases had no gene match. The CDR3 length is 14 residues. The CDR3 DNA reads TGCGCCAGCAGCTTGTGGGACAGTTACACTGAAGCTTTCTTT. Translating gives CASSLWDSYTEAFF.

The chain combines TRBV27 with TRBJ2-7, with 8 nucleotides matching TRBD2. The CDR3 contains 16 residues. CDR1 and CDR2 (germline): MNHEY, SMNVEV (reference sequence). Unmatched junction bases numbered 11, after V lost 5 bases and J lost 2 bases. CDR3 loop: CASSGPGRGGPYEQYF. In DNA form, the CDR3 reads TGTGCCAGCAGTGGCCCGGGTCGGGGGGGACCCTACGAGCAGTACTTC.

J is TRBJ2-5 and V is TRBV27; D is perhaps TRBD2 (6 bases). The CDR3 is made up of 15 amino acids. Germline CDR1 reads MNHEY; CDR2 reads SMNVEV (reference sequence). The V end lost 0 bases, the J end lost 4 bases, and 12 bases lay between the germline ends. DNA for the CDR3: TGTGCCAGCAGTTTATCCCCCGGCGGGGCAGAGACCCAGTACTTC. Translated, it gives CASSLSPGGAETQYF.

The J gene is TRBJ2-7, the V gene TRBV2; 9 bases map to TRBD1. The CDR3 length is 15 residues. Germline CDR1 reads SNHLY; CDR2 reads FYNNEI. With 6 bases clipped from V and 3 bases from J, the junction kept 9 bases outside the gene matches. This CDR3 is CASRRPGQGIYEQYF. DNA for the CDR3: TGTGCCAGCAGAAGACCGGGACAGGGAATCTACGAGCAGTACTTC.

The V gene is TRBV10-3, the J gene TRBJ2-7; a weak D match, TRBD1 (6 bases). With 10 bases removed from V and 2 bases from J, the gap between germline ends came to 21 bases. The V gene's germline CDR1 is ENHRY and CDR2 SYGVKD. The CDR3 contains 15 residues. This chain's CDR3 is CATRAPLDRAYEQYF. The CDR3 nucleotides are TGTGCCACCCGGGCCCCCTTGGACAGAGCCTACGAGCAGTACTTC.

The V call is TRBV7-6, the J call TRBJ2-3; D is unclear. The V and J ends lost 3 bases and 4 bases respectively, with 5 bases between them. The length of the CDR3 is 12 residues. Germline values: CDR1 SGHVS, CDR2 FNYEAQ. As DNA, the CDR3 is TGTGCCAGCAGCTTGTCGGCAGATACGCAGTATTTT. Protein: CASSLSADTQYF.

This rearrangement joins TRBV5-8 to TRBJ2-3; 8 bases map to TRBD2. CDR3 length: 16 residues. V was clipped by 3 bases and J by 5 bases; unmatched bases: 11. Germline V gene data show CDR1 as SGHTS and CDR2 as YDEGEE. CDR3 sequence (DNA): TGTGCCAGCAGCTGCCCCAAACGGGAGGGCCTAGATACGCAGTATTTT. Amino acid sequence: CASSCPKREGLDTQYF.

V usage is TRBV30 and J usage is TRBJ1-5; 8 nucleotides line up with TRBD1. Looked up from germline, CDR1 is GTSNPN and CDR2 is SVGIG (reference sequence). The CDR3 is 14 amino acids. With 1 base clipped from V and 4 bases from J, the junction kept 3 bases outside the gene matches. CDR3 coding DNA: TGTGCCTGGAGTGGGACAGGGCGTAATCAGCCCCAGCATTTT. The encoded protein is CAWSGTGRNQPQHF.

This sequence joins TRBV7-9 and TRBJ2-7; TRBD2 is a possible D gene (5 bases). The V gene lost 5 bases and the J gene lost 4 bases, with 18 bases spanning the gap. The CDR3 is made up of 15 amino acids. Per germline, CDR1 SEHNR and CDR2 FQNEAQ (reference sequence). The CDR3 nucleotides read TGTGCCAGCAGCGCGGAGGCAGCTGGGGAATACGAGCAGTACTTC. Residues: CASSAEAAGEYEQYF.

This chain connects TRBV11-2 to TRBJ2-3, with D maybe TRBD2 (5 bases). V lost 0 bases and J lost 4, with 17 bases in between. Germline V lookup: CDR1 SGHAT, CDR2 FQNNGV. The CDR3 consists of 17 residues. Written as DNA, the CDR3 is TGTGCCAGCAGCTTAGACGCCCTGAGGGAGTGGGCAGATACGCAGTATTTT. The encoded protein is CASSLDALREWADTQYF.

The V call is TRBV4-1, the J call TRBJ2-7; the D gene is possibly TRBD2 (6 bases). Trimming took off 1 base at V and 4 bases at J, with 17 bases between the two ends. This CDR3 spans 16 amino acids. Germline CDR1 is MGHRA and CDR2 is YSYEKL. CDR3 in DNA: TGCGCCAGCAGCCAAGCCCCCGGGAGTGGGACTTACGAGCAGTACTTC. This encodes CASSQAPGSGTYEQYF.

The chain couples TRBV19 to TRBJ2-7; weak D call: TRBD1 (6 bases). The CDR3 loop spans 16 amino acids. V was pared by 3 bases and J by 2 bases, with 17 bases between. From germline, CDR1 is LNHDA and CDR2 SQIVND (reference sequence). The CDR3 DNA is TGTGCCAGTAGTATCCGGGTGGCAGGGGTGACCTACGAGCAGTACTTC. This encodes CASSIRVAGVTYEQYF.